This entry describes one TCR beta chain. What it binds is not known. The repertoire was sequenced with immunoSEQ multiplex PCR; TCRdb's copy has only in-frame clones and lacks some. The sample includes 2 million to 2.5 million clones, 95% of them seen just once. This entry belongs to a study of shared clonotypes between healthy human individuals. Study-level findings and limits: Generation probability values for non-shared clonotypes were lower than those for clonotypes shared by all four donors.

J gave up 7 bases and V 4 bases, and 7 bases lay outside the gene matches. Germline CDR1 reads KGHSH; CDR2 reads LQKENI. The CDR3 spans 15 residues. The rearrangement links TRBV18 to TRBJ2-2; 9 nucleotides agree with TRBD2. Specimen: naive CD4+ T cells sorted from blood. The sample's subset: CD45RA+ positively selected. The sequence came from a young man in good health. CDR3 protein: CASSLAGEVNGELFF. In nucleotides, the CDR3 is TGTGCCAGCTCACTAGCGGGAGAAGTAAACGGGGAGCTGTTTTTT.